This TCR beta chain is drawn from a study of shared clonotypes between healthy human individuals. An even split of each subset's genomic DNA across several immunoSEQ plates was performed. Sequencing was performed with immunoSEQ multiplex PCR; in TCRdb, only in-frame clones are kept and a portion is missing. The sample lists about 1.5 million clones; 95% to 99% were seen once. Comments on this clone: The antigen is undetermined.

Regarding the study as a whole: Sharing across four donors was highest in naive CD4 (around 5%) and lowest in memory CD8 (roughly 0.4%).

Donors included only healthy HIV-negative adults lacking recent acute infections or vaccinations. Sequenced: naive CD4+ T cells sorted from blood. Subset reported: CD45RA+ positively selected. The sequence came from a man aged 25 to 40 in good health.

The CDR3 DNA follows: TGTGCCAGCAGCTTGGCAAAGGGGGCGCAGGGGGAGCTGTTTTTT. Its protein is CASSLAKGAQGELFF. The J gene is TRBJ2-2, the V gene TRBV5-4; 7 nucleotides match TRBD1. V dropped 0 bases and J dropped 8; count of bases not matched to a gene: 7. The CDR3 is made up of 15 amino acids. In germline, CDR1 is SGHNT, CDR2 YYREEE (reference sequence).